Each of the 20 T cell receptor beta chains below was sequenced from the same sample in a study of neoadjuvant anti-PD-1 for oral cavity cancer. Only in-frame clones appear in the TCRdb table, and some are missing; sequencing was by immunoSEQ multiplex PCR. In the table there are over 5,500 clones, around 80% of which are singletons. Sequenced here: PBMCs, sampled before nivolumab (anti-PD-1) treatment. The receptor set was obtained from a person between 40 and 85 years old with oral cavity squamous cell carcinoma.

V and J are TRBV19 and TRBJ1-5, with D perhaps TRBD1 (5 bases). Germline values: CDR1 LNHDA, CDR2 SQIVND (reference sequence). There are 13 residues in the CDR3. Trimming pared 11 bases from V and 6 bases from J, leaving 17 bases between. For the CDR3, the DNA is TGTGCCGCGGGGACGGCCGGCACTCAGCCCCAGCATTTT. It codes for CAAGTAGTQPQHF.

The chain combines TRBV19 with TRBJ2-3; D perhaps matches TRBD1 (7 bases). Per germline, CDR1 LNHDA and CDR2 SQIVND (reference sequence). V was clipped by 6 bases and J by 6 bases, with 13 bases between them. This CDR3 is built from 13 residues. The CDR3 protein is CASSTPGGDTQYF. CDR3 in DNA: TGTGCCAGTAGCACCCCAGGGGGGGATACGCAGTATTTT.

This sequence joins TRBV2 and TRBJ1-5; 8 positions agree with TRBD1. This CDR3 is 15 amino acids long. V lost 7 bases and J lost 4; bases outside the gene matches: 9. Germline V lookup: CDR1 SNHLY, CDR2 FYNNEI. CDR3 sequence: CASTIGQGLNQPQHF. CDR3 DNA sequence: TGTGCCAGCACCATAGGACAGGGACTAAATCAGCCCCAGCATTTT.

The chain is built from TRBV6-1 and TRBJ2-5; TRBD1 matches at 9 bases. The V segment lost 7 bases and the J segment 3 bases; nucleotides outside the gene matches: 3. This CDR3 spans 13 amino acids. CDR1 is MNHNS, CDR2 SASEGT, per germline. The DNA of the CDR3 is TGTGCCAGCATGGGACAGGGCAAAGAGACCCAGTACTTC. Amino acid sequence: CASMGQGKETQYF.

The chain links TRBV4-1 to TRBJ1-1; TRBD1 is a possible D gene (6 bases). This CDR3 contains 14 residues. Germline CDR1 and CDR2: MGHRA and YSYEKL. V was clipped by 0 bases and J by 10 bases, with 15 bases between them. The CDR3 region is CASSQDFRGRLAFF. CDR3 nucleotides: TGCGCCAGCAGCCAAGATTTCAGGGGTCGTTTAGCTTTCTTT.

CDR3 sequence (DNA): TGTGCCAGCAGCGTAGGAGGCGGGGAGACCACAGATACGCAGTATTTT. Translation: CASSVGGGETTDTQYF. This chain joins TRBV9 and TRBJ2-3; possibly TRBD2 for D (6 bases). The CDR3 has 16 residues. In germline, CDR1 is SGDLS, CDR2 YYNGEE. Trimming took off 0 bases at V and 2 bases at J, with 13 bases between the two ends. The full variable domain, with the rest looked up from reference TRBV9 and TRBJ2-3, is DSGVTQTPKHLITATGQRVTLRCSPRSGDLSVYWYQQSLDQGLQFLIQYYNGEERAKGNILERFSAQQFPDLHSELNLSSLELGDSALYFCASSVGGGETTDTQYFGPGTRLTVL.

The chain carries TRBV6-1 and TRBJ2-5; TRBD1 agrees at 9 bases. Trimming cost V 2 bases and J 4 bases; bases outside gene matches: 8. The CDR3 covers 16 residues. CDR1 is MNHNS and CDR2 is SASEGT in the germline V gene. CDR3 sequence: CASSEQPGTGPETQYF. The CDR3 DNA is TGTGCCAGCAGTGAACAGCCCGGGACAGGGCCAGAGACCCAGTACTTC.

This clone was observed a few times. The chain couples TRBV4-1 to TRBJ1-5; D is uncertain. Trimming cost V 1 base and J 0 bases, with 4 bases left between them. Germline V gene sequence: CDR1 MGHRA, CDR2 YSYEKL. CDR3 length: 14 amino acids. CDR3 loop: CASSQAGSNQPQHF. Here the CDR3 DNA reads TGCGCCAGCAGCCAAGCAGGTAGCAATCAGCCCCAGCATTTT.

The CDR3 DNA reads TGTGCCAGCTCACCGGGACGACACCCCACAGATACGCAGTATTTT. Its protein is CASSPGRHPTDTQYF. This chain connects TRBV18 to TRBJ2-3, with D tentatively TRBD1 or TRBD2 (5 bases each). Trimming cost V 3 bases and J 2 bases, with 12 bases left between them. The CDR3 has 15 amino acids. Germline-derived CDR1 and CDR2 are KGHSH and LQKENI.

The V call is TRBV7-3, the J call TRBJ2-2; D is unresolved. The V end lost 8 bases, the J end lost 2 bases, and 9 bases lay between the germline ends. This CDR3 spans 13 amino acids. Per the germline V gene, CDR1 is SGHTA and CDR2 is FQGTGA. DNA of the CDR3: TGTGCCAGCTGCGACGGAAACACCGGGGAGCTGTTTTTT. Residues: CASCDGNTGELFF.

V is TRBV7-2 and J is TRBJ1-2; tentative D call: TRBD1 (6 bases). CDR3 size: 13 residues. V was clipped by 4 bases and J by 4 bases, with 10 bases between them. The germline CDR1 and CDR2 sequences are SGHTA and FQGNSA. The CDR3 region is CASSSRQVYGYTF. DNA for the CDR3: TGTGCCAGCAGCTCGCGACAGGTCTATGGCTACACCTTC.

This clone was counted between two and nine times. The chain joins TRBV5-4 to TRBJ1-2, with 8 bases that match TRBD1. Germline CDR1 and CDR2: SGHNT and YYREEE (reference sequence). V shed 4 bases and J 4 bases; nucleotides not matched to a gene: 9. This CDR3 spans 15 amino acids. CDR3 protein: CASSLDRVGFYGYTF. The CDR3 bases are TGTGCCAGCAGCCTGGACAGGGTCGGGTTCTATGGCTACACCTTC.

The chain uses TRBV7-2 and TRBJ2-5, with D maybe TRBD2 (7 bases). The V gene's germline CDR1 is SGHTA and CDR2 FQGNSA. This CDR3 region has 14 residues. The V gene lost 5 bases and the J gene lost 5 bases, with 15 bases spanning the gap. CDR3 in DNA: TGTGCCAGCAGCCCCCGCCGGGGGGCGGAGACCCAGTACTTC. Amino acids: CASSPRRGAETQYF.

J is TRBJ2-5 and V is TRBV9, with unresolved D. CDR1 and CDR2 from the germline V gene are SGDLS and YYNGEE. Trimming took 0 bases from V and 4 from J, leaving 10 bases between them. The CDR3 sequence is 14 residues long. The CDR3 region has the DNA TGTGCCAGCAGCGTAGCGACCCAAGTAGAGACCCAGTACTTC. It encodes CASSVATQVETQYF.

CDR3 residues: CASSNSETQYF. The CDR3 DNA sequence: TGTGCCAGCAGTAACTCAGAGACCCAGTACTTC. This chain connects TRBV7-6 to TRBJ2-5, with unresolved D. The ends were cut back, 6 bases at V and 4 bases at J, with 6 bases in the middle. The CDR3 runs 11 residues. Germline CDR1 is SGHVS and CDR2 is FNYEAQ.

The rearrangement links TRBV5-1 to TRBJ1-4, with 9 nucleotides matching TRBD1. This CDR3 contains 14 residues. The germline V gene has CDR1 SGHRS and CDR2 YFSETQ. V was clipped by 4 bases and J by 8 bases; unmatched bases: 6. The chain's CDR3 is CASSLGTGSEKLFF. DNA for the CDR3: TGCGCCAGCAGCCTAGGGACAGGGAGCGAAAAACTGTTTTTT. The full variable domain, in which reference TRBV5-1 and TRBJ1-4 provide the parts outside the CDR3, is KAGVTQTPRYLIKTRGQQVTLSCSPISGHRSVSWYQQTPGQGLQFLFEYFSETQRNKGNFPGRFSGRQFSNSRSEMNVSTLELGDSALYLCASSLGTGSEKLFFGSGTQLSVL.

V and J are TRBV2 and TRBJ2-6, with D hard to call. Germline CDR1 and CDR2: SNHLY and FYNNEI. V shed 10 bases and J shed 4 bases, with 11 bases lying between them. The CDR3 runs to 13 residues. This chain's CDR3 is CATTTAGANVLTF. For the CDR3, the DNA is TGTGCCACTACCACGGCCGGGGCCAACGTCCTGACTTTC.

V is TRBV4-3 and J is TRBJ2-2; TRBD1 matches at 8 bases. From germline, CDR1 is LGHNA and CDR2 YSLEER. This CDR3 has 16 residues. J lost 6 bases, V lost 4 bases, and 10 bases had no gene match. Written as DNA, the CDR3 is TGCGCCAGCAGCCCACAGCCGGGACAGGCGGCCGGGGAGCTGTTTTTT. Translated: CASSPQPGQAAGELFF.

The CDR3 DNA reads as TGCGCCAGCAGCTTCGCTCAAGACAGGACCAATGAGCAGTTCTTC. It encodes CASSFAQDRTNEQFF. J is TRBJ2-1 and V is TRBV5-1; D perhaps matches TRBD1 (6 bases). Germline CDR1 SGHRS, CDR2 YFSETQ. V was clipped by 2 bases and J by 6 bases, with 15 bases between them. The CDR3 is made up of 15 amino acids.

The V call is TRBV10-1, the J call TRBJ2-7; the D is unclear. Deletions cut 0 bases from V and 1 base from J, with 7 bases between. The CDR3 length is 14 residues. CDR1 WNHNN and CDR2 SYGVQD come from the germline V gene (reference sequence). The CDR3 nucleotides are TGCGCCAGCAGTGAGTCCCCAGCGTCCTACGAGCAGTACTTC. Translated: CASSESPASYEQYF.